In this sample, the clone carrying this TCR beta chain turned up a few times. What it recognizes is unknown. Clones were read by immunoSEQ multiplex PCR, and TCRdb kept only the in-frame ones, dropping some. The profile shows more than 30,000 clones, about 70% of them singletons. Germline V gene sequence: CDR1 MGHDK, CDR2 SYGVNS. Trimming shortened V by 3 bases and J by 0 bases, and 14 bases separated the two germline ends. CDR3 length: 16 amino acids. This specimen comes from a study of vaccination effects on CD4 cells after COVID-19. Viral peptide pool expansion of antigen-specific CD4+ T cells preceded sequencing in the ViraFEST assay. Scientists isolated CD4+ T cells after a roughly ten-day culture period ended. Previously uninfected by SARS-CoV-2, the vaccine recipients also showed negative nucleocapsid antibodies. Each well held 1.5 million to 2 million PBMC cultured with about 9.9 ug/ml peptides and roughly 9 IU/ml IL-2.

Findings of the study overall: Clones of infection and vaccine origin contracted markedly late after vaccination.

The chain links TRBV25-1 to TRBJ2-5; D perhaps matches TRBD2 (7 bases). The TCR sequence derives from a human donor who received a COVID-19 vaccine. Material: CD4+ T cells from PBMCs cultured with HCoV-OC43 spike peptides, obtained before COVID-19 vaccination. The sample's subset: HCoV-OC43 spike overlapping peptide pool stimulation. The CDR3 loop reads CASSEGRGGYQETQYF. CDR3 nucleotides: TGTGCCAGCAGTGAGGGCAGGGGAGGGTACCAAGAGACCCAGTACTTC.